This TCR beta chain derives from a study of control samples from healthy donors and cancer patients (dated by TCRdb to the early 2020s). According to the germline V gene, CDR1 reads SNHLY and CDR2 reads FYNNEI. Counted from cysteine to phenylalanine, this CDR3 has 14 amino acids. This entry keeps only the CDR3 DNA: 42 bases, framed from base 1. V is reduced by 5 bases and J by 1 base, leaving a spacing of 12 bases between them. About this clone: The antigen it binds to is not known. Per-base qualities were not stored, and no clone one base away is much larger.

Library prep was done by the immunoSEQ multiplex PCR assay. TCRdb retrieved this table from immuneACCESS and kept in-frame rearrangements only. Not all clones are present; in checked studies, unresolved V genes account for under half, and no reason is known for the remainder. This sample comprises over 80,000 clones, roughly nine tenths of them detected only once. 15% to 17% of the sample is taken by the ten largest. This clonotype was obtained from a man aged 25 to 40 in good health. The chain links TRBV2 with TRBJ2-7; TRBD1 is perhaps the D gene, given 6 matching bases. The sample was blood. CDR3 loop: CASSSQGFSYEQYF. In nucleotide form, the sequence is TGTGCCAGCAGTAGCCAGGGGTTTTCCTACGAGCAGTACTTC.